This T cell receptor beta chain was found in a study of Graves' ophthalmopathy and Graves' hyperthyroidism. Study-wide background: Prior to any treatment, peripheral blood was collected at the time of initial diagnosis. Findings of the study overall: Detection in blood was also observed for most expanded thyroid clonotypes above 0.001 frequency. A model of 13 signatures distinguished ophthalmopathy from stable hyperthyroidism at 87.88% sensitivity and about 80% specificity.

RNA transcripts yielded amplified TCR beta CDR3 regions. RT-PCR in the first round used HTBI primers; a second-round multiplex PCR followed. TCRdb called the multiplex PCR reads again in MiXCR, with one record for every CDR3 protein. Among hundreds of thousands of distinct CDR3 sequences listed, roughly 20% were seen once. This clonotype was observed at least ten times. Its specificity is not known. Newly diagnosed, the hyperthyroidism patients had under 2 months' duration and were aged 18 to 65. Sequencing input: peripheral blood. This receptor was obtained from a woman aged 18-30 years with stable Graves' hyperthyroidism.

This CDR3 is CATSVRDGGNQPQHF. CDR3 nucleotide sequence: TGTGCCACCAGCGTCCGGGACGGTGGGAATCAGCCCCAGCATTTT. The V call is TRBV15, the J call TRBJ1-5; tentative D call: TRBD1 (5 bases). Trimming took 5 bases from V and 4 from J, leaving 15 bases between them. Germline V gene data show CDR1 as LNHNV and CDR2 as YYDKDF (reference sequence). This CDR3 comprises 15 residues.